This T cell receptor (beta chain) was profiled in a study of T cell responses to AZD1222 COVID-19 vaccine. The study, taken as a whole, reports: Donors were largely white British and mainly female; clonal diversity was possibly underestimated. Only a handful of AZD1222 recipients, more than 5 in all, had baseline seropositivity.

A remark on this clone: Its antigen remains unidentified.

Using immunoSEQ multiplex PCR, the repertoire was profiled, and TCRdb retains in-frame clones only, with some absent. The sample yields around 120,000 clones, around 92% seen once. The specimen comprised peripheral blood, sampled on day 0 of AZD1222 vaccination. The TCR sequence derives from an adult in good health.

CDR3 DNA: TGTGCCTGCCCCGGGAGGGGCAGGTGGGGTTCACCCCTCCACTTT. Protein sequence: CACPGRGRWGSPLHF. The rearrangement links TRBV30 to TRBJ1-6, with D perhaps TRBD1 (5 bases). Trimming pared 6 bases from V and 9 bases from J, leaving 21 bases between. Germline CDR1 and CDR2: GTSNPN and SVGIG (reference sequence). This CDR3 is 15 amino acids long.